This is a list of T cell receptor beta chains from one sample in a study of OX40 agonist ivuxolimab in advanced cancers. Sequencing was performed with immunoSEQ multiplex PCR; in TCRdb, only in-frame clones are kept and a portion is missing. Here the sample spans about 50,000 clones, just under 95% being singletons. The sequenced sample was CD4+ or CD8+ T cells sorted from blood, obtained in a trial of the OX40 agonist ivuxolimab. These receptor sequences come from an adult with an advanced solid tumor such as melanoma, head and neck, liver or kidney cancer. The CDR3 runs from the conserved cysteine through the conserved F or W. The D gene is left open where the match is weak. The listing skips clone size in some rows; elsewhere it reads once, few, many or a size class.

TRBJ2-1 - - TRBV9 CASSSASGLTYNEQFF TGTGCCAGCAGCTCGGCTAGTGGACTCACCTACAATGAGCAGTTCTTC
TRBJ1-3 - TRBD1 TRBV7-9 CASRAGGRRNTIYF TGTGCCAGCAGGGCAGGGGGCAGACGAAACACCATATATTTT
TRBJ2-5 - - TRBV9 CASSVADRMWETQYF TGTGCCAGCAGCGTAGCCGATAGGATGTGGGAGACCCAGTACTTC
TRBJ1-2 - TRBD1 TRBV19 CASSTLGQAFNYGYTF TGTGCCAGTAGTACACTCGGACAGGCTTTTAACTATGGCTACACCTTC
TRBJ2-7 - TRBD2 TRBV27 CASSFSSGSSYEQYF TGTGCCAGCAGTTTTTCTAGCGGTAGCTCCTACGAGCAGTACTTC
TRBJ1-5 - - TRBV7-2 CASSFRWGARNQPQHF TGTGCCAGCAGCTTTCGCTGGGGGGCGCGGAATCAGCCCCAGCATTTT
TRBJ2-1 - - TRBV13 CASSLANEQFF TGTGCCAGCAGCTTAGCCAATGAGCAGTTCTTC
TRBJ1-1 once - TRBV27 CASSPGPLNTEAFF TGTGCCAGCAGTCCGGGACCGTTGAACACTGAAGCTTTCTTT
TRBJ2-7 - TRBD2 TRBV7-9 CASSLTRTSGRPGLHEQYF TGTGCCAGCAGCCTTACCAGGACTAGCGGGAGGCCAGGCCTCCACGAGCAGTACTTC
TRBJ2-1 - TRBD2 TRBV7-9 CASSLASGGLYNEQFF TGTGCCAGCAGCTTAGCGTCGGGGGGGCTCTACAATGAGCAGTTCTTC
TRBJ2-1 - TRBD2 TRBV13 CASSRTSGRNEQFF TGTGCCAGCAGTCGGACTAGCGGGAGAAATGAGCAGTTCTTC
TRBJ2-7 - TRBD2 TRBV5-1 CASSHSGLAVDYEQYF TGCGCCAGCAGCCACTCCGGACTAGCGGTCGACTACGAGCAGTACTTC
TRBJ2-2 - - TRBV10-2 CASSGANTGELFF TGCGCCAGCAGCGGGGCGAACACCGGGGAGCTGTTTTTT
TRBJ2-3 - - TRBV5-6 CASTWGGTDTQYF TGTGCCAGCACCTGGGGGGGCACAGATACGCAGTATTTT
TRBJ2-7 once - TRBV6-1 CASSITRRSSFEQYF TGTGCCAGCAGTATAACCAGGAGGAGTAGCTTCGAGCAGTACTTC
TRBJ2-7 - TRBD2 TRBV29-1 CSVLAGGLEQYF TGCAGCGTTCTAGCGGGAGGGTTGGAGCAGTACTTC
TRBJ2-2 - - TRBV28 CASSLTGQEGELFF TGTGCCAGCAGTCTTACAGGGCAGGAAGGGGAGCTGTTTTTT
TRBJ2-5 - TRBD2 TRBV28 CASSLNRLAGGPVGRETQYF TGTGCCAGCAGTTTAAATCGGCTAGCGGGAGGGCCGGTCGGAAGAGAGACCCAGTACTTC
TRBJ2-2 - - TRBV7-9 CASSLARLAAGELFF TGTGCCAGCAGCTTAGCGCGACTGGCGGCCGGGGAGCTGTTTTTT
TRBJ2-1 - - TRBV6-6 CASTQAITASYNEQFF TGTGCCAGCACACAAGCAATAACGGCGTCCTACAATGAGCAGTTCTTC
TRBJ2-7 - TRBD2 TRBV4-3 CASSQLPGLAGPYEQYF TGCGCCAGCAGCCAGCTCCCGGGACTAGCGGGACCATACGAGCAGTACTTC
TRBJ1-1 - TRBD1 TRBV27 CASRGTGLNTEAFF TGTGCCAGCAGGGGGACAGGGTTGAACACTGAAGCTTTCTTT
TRBJ1-2 - TRBD1 TRBV7-9 CASSPPTGTYGYTF TGTGCCAGCAGCCCACCGACAGGGACCTATGGCTACACCTTC
TRBJ2-7 - TRBD1 TRBV9 CASSLQGGEQYF TGTGCCAGCAGCTTACAGGGGGGCGAGCAGTACTTC